These 5 T cell receptor beta chains came from one sample sequenced in a study of blood T cell repertoires in COVID-19. The repertoire was sequenced with immunoSEQ multiplex PCR; TCRdb's copy has only in-frame clones and lacks some. Of 250,000 to 300,000 clones in the sample, approximately 82% were seen once. Sequences were obtained from PBMCs or T cells enriched from blood (not recorded which). The receptors derive from a man aged 35 to 55 who had been exposed to COVID-19.

Concerning this clone: A junction end diverges from the germline sequence, so it may reflect a read error. The chain has TRBV7-7 and TRBJ2-1, with D possibly TRBD2 on 5 matching bases. The CDR3 runs to 15 residues. Germline CDR1 and CDR2: SSHAT and FNYEAQ (reference sequence). The DNA of the CDR3 is TGTGCTAGCAGCTTATCGACTACCCAATACAATGAGCAGTTCTTC. Translated, it gives CASSLSTTQYNEQFF. Looking up the rest from reference TRBV7-7 and TRBJ2-1 gives the full variable domain: GAGVSQSPRYKVTKRGQDVTLRCDPISSHATLYWYQQALGQGPEFLTYFNYEAQPDKSGLPSDRFSAERPEGSISTLTIQRTEQRDSAMYRCASSLSTTQYNEQFFGPGTRLTVL.

CDR3 coding DNA: TGTGCCAGCAGCTTCGTTCCTAGCGGGAGCCATGAGCAGTTCTTC. Translated: CASSFVPSGSHEQFF. The V gene is TRBV7-9, the J gene TRBJ2-1; 10 nucleotides line up with TRBD2. Germline V gives CDR1 SEHNR, CDR2 FQNEAQ (reference sequence). The CDR3 length is 15 residues. Trimming took 3 bases from V and 8 from J; bases not matched to a gene: 7.

The chain links TRBV10-3 to TRBJ1-5; 8 bases map to TRBD1. V lost 6 bases and J lost 9; bases outside the gene matches: 4. The CDR3 is made up of 12 amino acids. The germline CDR1 and CDR2 sequences are ENHRY and SYGVKD. Here the CDR3 DNA reads TGTGCCATCAGGACAGGGGAAGGGCCCCAGCATTTT. Protein sequence: CAIRTGEGPQHF.

V and J are TRBV27 and TRBJ1-2; 7 bases map to TRBD1. This CDR3 contains 14 residues. Germline loops: CDR1 MNHEY, CDR2 SMNVEV (reference sequence). J gave up 4 bases and V 2 bases, and 4 bases lay outside the gene matches. Written as DNA, the CDR3 is TGTGCCAGCAGTTTAACAGGGGACACCTATGGCTACACCTTC. This translates into CASSLTGDTYGYTF.

This clone was counted ten times or more. CDR3 bases: TGTGCCAGCAGCTTAGCCAGGGGGCAAAACACTGAAGCTTTCTTT. Residues: CASSLARGQNTEAFF. V gene TRBV7-9 combines with J gene TRBJ1-1; 8 positions agree with TRBD1. In germline, CDR1 is SEHNR, CDR2 FQNEAQ (reference sequence). The CDR3 spans 15 residues. The J segment lost 2 bases and the V segment lost 0 bases, leaving 2 bases of the junction unmatched.